This entry lists 9 T cell receptor beta chains sequenced from one sample in a study of blood T cell repertoires in COVID-19. This table comes from immunoSEQ multiplex PCR, and its TCRdb copy is limited to in-frame clones, with some not included. The sample yields more than 15,000 clones, 80% to 85% seen once. The sample comprised peripheral blood. The receptors shown here come from a man aged 60-69 years with acute or convalescent COVID-19.

This clone was recorded only once. J is TRBJ2-3 and V is TRBV24-1; 9 nucleotides line up with TRBD2. Per germline, CDR1 KGHDR and CDR2 SFDVKD. With 2 bases clipped from V and 2 bases from J, the junction kept 1 base outside the gene matches. The CDR3 totals 15 residues. The CDR3 DNA is TGTGCCACCAGTGATTCTAGCGGGGTCACAGATACGCAGTATTTT. It is translated as CATSDSSGVTDTQYF.

The V call is TRBV6-5, the J call TRBJ2-3; D perhaps matches TRBD1 (5 bases). Germline assignment: CDR1 MNHEY and CDR2 SVGAGI. CDR3 length: 15 residues. Trimming shortened V by 4 bases and J by 2 bases, and 13 bases separated the two germline ends. CDR3 sequence (DNA): TGTGCCAGCAGTTCGTTAAGGGGCCACACAGATACGCAGTATTTT. Its translation: CASSSLRGHTDTQYF.

The chain is built from TRBV6-5 and TRBJ1-1; 8 positions match TRBD1. The germline V gene has CDR1 MNHEY and CDR2 SVGAGI. The CDR3 runs 14 residues. V gave up 6 bases and J gave up 1 base; unmatched junction bases: 4. The CDR3 is CASSLGTGNTEAFF. As DNA, the CDR3 is TGTGCCAGCAGCCTCGGGACAGGGAACACTGAAGCTTTCTTT.

The chain recombines TRBV7-3 with TRBJ2-3; 7 positions match TRBD2. After removal of 5 bases from V and 4 bases from J, the junction contained 6 bases not matched to a gene. CDR1 is SGHTA and CDR2 is FQGTGA in the germline V gene. The CDR3 loop spans 14 amino acids. CDR3 coding DNA: TGTGCCAGCAGCCCCGGACTAGGGGCAGATACGCAGTATTTT. It encodes CASSPGLGADTQYF.

The chain uses TRBV19 and TRBJ1-5; D remains ambiguous. V was pared by 7 bases and J by 7 bases, with 17 bases between. This CDR3 has 14 residues. The germline V gene has CDR1 LNHDA and CDR2 SQIVND (reference sequence). CDR3: CASMDLLGYQPQHF. CDR3 in DNA: TGTGCCAGTATGGATCTGCTGGGCTACCAGCCCCAGCATTTT.

This rearrangement joins TRBV5-1 to TRBJ2-7; 9 bases fit TRBD1. The CDR3 is 16 amino acids. Germline values: CDR1 SGHRS, CDR2 YFSETQ. V was pared by 2 bases and J by 0 bases, with 6 bases of the junction left unmatched. CDR3 residues: CASSFDRDRVSYEQYF. CDR3 sequence (DNA): TGCGCCAGCAGCTTCGATCGGGACAGGGTCTCCTACGAGCAGTACTTC.

The chain carries TRBV2 and TRBJ1-2; D unclear. The CDR3 spans 15 residues. Germline CDR1 is SNHLY and CDR2 is FYNNEI. The ends were cut back, 3 bases at V and 2 bases at J, with 13 bases in the middle. The CDR3 DNA follows: TGTGCCAGCAGTGAGGCACCAGGACTAAACTATGGCTACACCTTC. Protein sequence: CASSEAPGLNYGYTF.

V and J are TRBV7-9 and TRBJ2-7; possibly TRBD1 for D (7 bases). This CDR3 spans 15 amino acids. Between the trimmed V and J ends, which lost 7 bases and 0 bases, there was a span of 16 bases. Per germline, CDR1 SEHNR and CDR2 FQNEAQ (reference sequence). In nucleotides, the CDR3 is TGTGCCAGCAACCAGGGGGGACAGCCCTCCTACGAGCAGTACTTC. Its translation: CASNQGGQPSYEQYF.

The chain combines TRBV25-1 with TRBJ2-1, with D perhaps TRBD2 (5 bases). The CDR3 has 13 residues. V dropped 8 bases and J dropped 8 bases, with 16 bases sitting between them. CDR1 MGHDK and CDR2 SYGVNS come from the germline V gene. CDR3 coding DNA: TGTGCCAGCCGAAATGCGGGTTGGGATGAGCAGTTCTTC. It specifies CASRNAGWDEQFF.